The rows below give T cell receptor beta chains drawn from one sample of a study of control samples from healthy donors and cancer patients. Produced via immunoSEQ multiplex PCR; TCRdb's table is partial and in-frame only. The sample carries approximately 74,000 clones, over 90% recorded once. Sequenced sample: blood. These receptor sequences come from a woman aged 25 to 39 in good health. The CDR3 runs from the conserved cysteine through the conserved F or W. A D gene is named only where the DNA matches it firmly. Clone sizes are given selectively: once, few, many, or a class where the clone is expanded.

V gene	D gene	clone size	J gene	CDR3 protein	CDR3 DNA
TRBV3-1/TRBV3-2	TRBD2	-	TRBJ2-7	CASSWGGSISYEQYF	TGTGCCAGCAGTTGGGGAGGGTCGATCTCCTACGAGCAGTACTTC
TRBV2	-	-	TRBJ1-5	CASSPGGNQPQHF	TGTGCCAGCAGCCCAGGGGGCAATCAGCCCCAGCATTTT
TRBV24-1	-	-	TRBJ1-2	CATSDRLGYTF	TGTGCCACCAGTGATCGACTTGGCTACACCTTC
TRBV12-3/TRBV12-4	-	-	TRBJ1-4	CASSLSQTEKLFF	TGTGCCAGCAGTTTAAGTCAAACTGAAAAACTGTTTTTT
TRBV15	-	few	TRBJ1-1	CATSIVPGEAFF	TGTGCCACCAGCATCGTACCTGGGGAAGCTTTCTTT
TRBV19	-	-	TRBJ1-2	CASSIVGGLYGYTF	TGTGCCAGTAGTATAGTTGGCGGTCTCTATGGCTACACCTTC
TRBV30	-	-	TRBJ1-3	CAWSVPGGAGDTIYF	TGTGCCTGGAGTGTACCGGGGGGCGCGGGAGACACCATATATTTT
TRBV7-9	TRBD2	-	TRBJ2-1	CASRARGGAYNEQFF	TGTGCCAGCAGGGCGCGCGGGGGGGCCTACAATGAGCAGTTCTTC
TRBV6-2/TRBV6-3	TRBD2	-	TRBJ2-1	CASSYTSGHNEQFF	TGTGCCAGCAGTTACACTAGCGGCCACAATGAGCAGTTCTTC
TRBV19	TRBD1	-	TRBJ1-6	CASSVGQGNMRSPLHF	TGTGCCAGTAGTGTCGGACAGGGCAACATGCGGTCACCCCTCCACTTT
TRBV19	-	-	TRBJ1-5	CASKRGTRDNQPQHF	TGTGCCAGTAAAAGGGGGACGAGGGACAATCAGCCCCAGCATTTT
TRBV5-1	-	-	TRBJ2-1	CASSLGQGGNEQFF	TGCGCCAGCAGCTTGGGACAGGGAGGCAATGAGCAGTTCTTC
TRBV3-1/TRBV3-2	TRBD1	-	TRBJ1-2	CASSQVGQDYGYTF	TGTGCCAGCAGCCAAGTGGGACAGGACTATGGCTACACCTTC
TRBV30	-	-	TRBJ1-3	CAWSTTPGNTIYF	TGTGCCTGGAGTACGACGCCAGGAAACACCATATATTTT
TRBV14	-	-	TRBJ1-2	CASSQMDSSNYGYTF	TGTGCCAGCAGCCAAATGGACAGCTCGAACTATGGCTACACCTTC
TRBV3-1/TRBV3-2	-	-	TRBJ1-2	CASSQLGGGYGYTF	TGTGCCAGCAGCCAGCTGGGGGGGGGCTATGGCTACACCTTC
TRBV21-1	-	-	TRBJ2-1	CASSKSRFLLKNEQFF	TGTGCCAGCAGCAAATCTCGCTTTTTACTGAAAAATGAGCAGTTCTTC
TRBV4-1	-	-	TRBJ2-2	CASSQGAGNAGELFF	TGCGCCAGCAGCCAAGGCGCAGGGAACGCCGGGGAGCTGTTTTTT
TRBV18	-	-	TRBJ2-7	CASVDKRSSYEQYF	TGTGCCAGCGTGGACAAAAGATCCTCCTACGAGCAGTACTTC
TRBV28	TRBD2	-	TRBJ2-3	CASYLAAEGDTQYF	TGTGCCAGTTACCTAGCGGCTGAGGGGGATACGCAGTATTTT
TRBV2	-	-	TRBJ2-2	CASSVIGSVAGELFF	TGTGCCAGCAGTGTGATCGGTAGTGTAGCCGGGGAGCTGTTTTTT
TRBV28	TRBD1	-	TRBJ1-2	CASSSGQFGYTF	TGTGCCAGCAGTTCGGGACAGTTTGGCTACACCTTC
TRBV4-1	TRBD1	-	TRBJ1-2	CASSQDPGQGYGYTF	TGCGCCAGCAGCCAAGACCCGGGACAGGGCTATGGCTACACCTTC
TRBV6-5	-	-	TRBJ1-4	CASSKVQRVGEKLFF	TGTGCCAGCTCCAAGGTTCAGCGGGTAGGTGAAAAACTGTTTTTT
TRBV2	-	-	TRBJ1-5	CASSENGLNQPQHF	TGTGCCAGCAGTGAAAATGGGTTAAATCAGCCCCAGCATTTT
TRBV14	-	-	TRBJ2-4	CASSQVGLAKNIQYF	TGTGCCAGCAGCCAAGTAGGTCTAGCCAAAAACATTCAGTACTTC
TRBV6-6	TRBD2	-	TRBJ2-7	CASSFLGRGVGSEQYF	TGTGCCAGCAGTTTCCTCGGGCGGGGGGTAGGTTCCGAGCAGTACTTC
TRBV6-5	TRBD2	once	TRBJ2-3	CATSESGGRADTQYF	TGTGCCACCTCGGAAAGCGGGGGGAGGGCAGATACGCAGTATTTT
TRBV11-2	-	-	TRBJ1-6	CASSTRTGPPFNSPLHF	TGTGCCAGCAGCACCCGGACGGGACCTCCTTTCAATTCACCCCTCCACTTT
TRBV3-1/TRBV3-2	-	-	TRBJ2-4	CASSLRTVKNIQYF	TGTGCCAGCAGCCTAAGGACTGTTAAAAACATTCAGTACTTC
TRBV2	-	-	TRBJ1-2	CASSPTTADYGYTF	TGTGCCAGCAGTCCAACGACAGCAGATTATGGCTACACCTTC
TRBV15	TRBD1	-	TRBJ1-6	CATSRGNRDSGSPLHF	TGTGCCACCAGCAGAGGGAACCGGGACAGTGGATCACCCCTCCACTTT
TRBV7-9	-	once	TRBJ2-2	CASSLVHNTGELFF	TGTGCCAGCAGCTTAGTACACAACACCGGGGAGCTGTTTTTT
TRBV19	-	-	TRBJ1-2	CASSVTGTSNRYTF	TGTGCCAGTAGTGTGACCGGGACAAGTAACCGCTACACCTTC
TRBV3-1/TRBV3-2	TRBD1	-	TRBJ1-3	CASSPTGVSGNTIYF	TGTGCCAGCAGCCCAACAGGGGTCTCTGGAAACACCATATATTTT
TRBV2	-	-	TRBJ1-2	CASSVDPTLGYTF	TGTGCCAGCAGTGTCGACCCTACTCTTGGCTACACCTTC
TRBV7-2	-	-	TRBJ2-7	CASSLDSGQSSYEQYF	TGTGCCAGCAGCTTAGATTCCGGTCAAAGCTCCTACGAGCAGTACTTC
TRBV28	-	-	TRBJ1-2	CASSPRADPSYGYTF	TGTGCCAGCAGTCCCAGGGCGGATCCTAGCTATGGCTACACCTTC
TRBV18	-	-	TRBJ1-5	CASSPDGVDQPQHF	TGTGCCAGCTCACCTGATGGCGTGGATCAGCCCCAGCATTTT
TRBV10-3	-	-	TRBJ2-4	CAISEPLTIKGATGTIQYF	TGTGCCATCAGTGAGCCGCTAACTATAAAAGGGGCCACGGGTACCATTCAGTACTTC
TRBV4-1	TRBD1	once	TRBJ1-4	CASSLPRGGTGGEKLFF	TGCGCCAGCAGCCTCCCAAGAGGGGGGACAGGGGGCGAAAAACTGTTTTTT
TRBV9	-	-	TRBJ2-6	CASSVGAGSGANVLTF	TGTGCCAGCAGCGTAGGGGCCGGCTCTGGGGCCAACGTCCTGACTTTC
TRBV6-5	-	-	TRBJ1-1	CASGEEGKRNTEAFF	TGTGCCAGCGGGGAGGAGGGTAAGAGGAACACTGAAGCTTTCTTT
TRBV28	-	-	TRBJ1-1	CASRRDSSMNTEAFF	TGTGCCAGCAGACGCGACAGTTCCATGAACACTGAAGCTTTCTTT
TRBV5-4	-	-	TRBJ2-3	CASSLTTDTQYF	TGTGCCAGCAGCTTAACCACAGATACGCAGTATTTT
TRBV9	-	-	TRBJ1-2	CASSVGQEDYGYTF	TGTGCCAGCAGCGTAGGTCAGGAGGACTATGGCTACACCTTC